One T cell receptor (beta chain) is described in this entry. The sample is drawn from a study of PD-1 and CTLA-4 blockade in melanoma. The germline V and J ends were trimmed by 4 bases and 0 bases, with 13 bases remaining between them. This CDR3 has 16 amino acids. Germline lookup yields CDR1 MDHEN and CDR2 SYDVKM. Repertoires were generated with immunoSEQ multiplex PCR, while TCRdb's copy carries only in-frame clones and drops some. Seen here are about 32,000 clones, about 85% observed once, and the top ten hold roughly 6%. The clonotype originates from a human donor with melanoma. The sequenced sample was CD8+ T cells from peripheral blood, obtained from a patient given anti-PD-1 treatment. The chain links TRBV28 to TRBJ1-5; D gene ambiguous. CDR3 protein: CASSSGWEYSNQPQHF. Written as DNA, the CDR3 is TGTGCCAGCAGTTCCGGCTGGGAGTATAGCAATCAGCCCCAGCATTTT.